These 17 T cell receptor beta chains share one sample of origin, sequenced in a study of blood T cell repertoires in COVID-19. Measured with immunoSEQ multiplex PCR; TCRdb has only the in-frame clones, and not every one. This table has about 260,000 clones, 75% to 90% appearing once. The sample consisted of PBMCs or T cells enriched from blood (not recorded which). The source is a woman aged 25 to 39 with acute COVID-19.

The rearrangement joins TRBV10-2 to TRBJ2-4; tentative D call: TRBD1 (6 bases). Germline V gives CDR1 WSHSY, CDR2 SAAADI. This CDR3 spans 16 amino acids. The ends were cut back, 2 bases at V and 0 bases at J, with 11 bases in the middle. CDR3: CASSERDILAKNIQYF. CDR3 DNA sequence: TGCGCCAGCAGTGAGAGGGACATACTAGCCAAAAACATTCAGTACTTC.

This chain links TRBV15 with TRBJ1-4; D unclear. Per the germline V gene, CDR1 is LNHNV and CDR2 is YYDKDF (reference sequence). Trimming stripped 3 bases from V and 4 bases from J, with 12 bases between. The CDR3 is made up of 15 amino acids. The CDR3 protein is CATSRSGYLNEKLFF. The CDR3 nucleotides read TGTGCCACCAGCAGGTCAGGATACCTTAATGAAAAACTGTTTTTT. The variable domain in full, completed from reference TRBV15 and TRBJ1-4, reads DAMVIQNPRYQVTQFGKPVTLSCSQTLNHNVMYWYQQKSSQAPKLLFHYYDKDFNNEADTPDNFQSRRPNTSFCFLDIRSPGLGDTAMYLCATSRSGYLNEKLFFGSGTQLSVL.

The rearrangement joins TRBV4-3 to TRBJ2-1; possible D gene TRBD2, 6 bases. Germline V gene lookup returns CDR1 LGHNA and CDR2 YSLEER. The CDR3 is made up of 18 amino acids. V shed 0 bases and J shed 6 bases, with 21 bases lying between them. CDR3: CASSQEAQRVMWVNEQFF. DNA of the CDR3: TGCGCCAGCAGCCAAGAGGCGCAGCGGGTGATGTGGGTCAATGAGCAGTTCTTC.

The J gene is TRBJ1-2, the V gene TRBV2; 8 bases fit TRBD1. V was clipped by 1 base and J by 8 bases; unmatched bases: 9. This CDR3 has 15 residues. The germline CDR1 and CDR2 sequences are SNHLY and FYNNEI. The CDR3 reads CASSEDRGGPYGYTF. CDR3 in DNA: TGTGCCAGCAGTGAAGACAGGGGGGGACCTTACGGCTACACCTTC.

V is TRBV30 and J is TRBJ2-2, with D hard to call. Germline lookup yields CDR1 GTSNPN and CDR2 SVGIG (reference sequence). Trimming shortened V by 0 bases and J by 6 bases, and 8 bases separated the two germline ends. CDR3 length: 13 amino acids. The CDR3 sequence is CAWSVQASGELFF. CDR3 nucleotide sequence: TGTGCCTGGAGTGTTCAGGCCTCCGGGGAGCTGTTTTTT.

The chain couples TRBV16 to TRBJ1-1; D is unclear. This CDR3 region has 15 residues. Trimming cost V 1 base and J 0 bases, with 9 bases left between them. Germline CDR1 is KGHSY and CDR2 is FQNENV. The CDR3 is CASSQYPGMNTEAFF. As DNA, the CDR3 is TGTGCCAGCAGCCAATATCCGGGGATGAACACTGAAGCTTTCTTT.

This chain joins TRBV2 and TRBJ2-7, with 8 nucleotides matching TRBD1. The CDR3 spans 15 residues. The germline V gene encodes CDR1 SNHLY and CDR2 FYNNEI. V lost 7 bases to trimming and J lost 6 bases; unmatched junction nucleotides: 14. CDR3 amino acids: CASIGVDRGPSEQYF. CDR3 nucleotides: TGTGCCAGCATTGGGGTAGACAGGGGACCGTCCGAGCAGTACTTC.

This clone has only one observation. The chain is built from TRBV9 and TRBJ2-3; no reliable D call. This CDR3 comprises 18 residues. Germline CDR1 reads SGDLS; CDR2 reads YYNGEE. V was cut by 2 bases and J by 3 bases, with 22 bases left in between. The chain's CDR3 is CASSVFSSWAIGTDTQYF. CDR3 bases: TGTGCCAGCAGCGTTTTTTCTTCTTGGGCGATTGGGACAGATACGCAGTATTTT.

The chain joins TRBV7-6 to TRBJ1-2; 8 nucleotides agree with TRBD1. V was clipped by 2 bases and J by 2 bases; unmatched bases: 1. This CDR3 comprises 14 residues. Germline V lookup: CDR1 SGHVS, CDR2 FNYEAQ. Written as DNA, the CDR3 is TGTGCCAGCAGCTTAAGGACAGGGAACTATGGCTACACCTTC. Translating gives CASSLRTGNYGYTF. Full variable domain (outside the CDR3, taken from reference TRBV7-6 and TRBJ1-2): GAGVSQSPRYKVTKRGQDVALRCDPISGHVSLYWYRQALGQGPEFLTYFNYEAQQDKSGLPNDRFSAERPEGSISTLTIQRTEQRDSAMYRCASSLRTGNYGYTFGSGTRLTVV.

V and J are TRBV6-5 and TRBJ1-4, with TRBD1 as a possible D gene (6 bases). Germline V lookup: CDR1 MNHEY, CDR2 SVGAGI. Trimming cost V 6 bases and J 8 bases, with 13 bases left between them. CDR3 size: 13 residues. Here the CDR3 DNA reads TGTGCCAGCAGAGGACAGCCCCGGGAAAAACTGTTTTTT. Translated, it gives CASRGQPREKLFF.

This chain joins TRBV27 and TRBJ2-2, with TRBD1 as a possible D gene (6 bases). The CDR3 is 15 residues long. CDR1 and CDR2 from the germline V gene are MNHEY and SMNVEV (reference sequence). With 8 bases removed from V and 4 bases from J, the gap between germline ends came to 17 bases. DNA for the CDR3: TGTGCCAGCCAAGACAGGCCCGATAGCACCGGGGAGCTGTTTTTT. This encodes CASQDRPDSTGELFF.

The J gene is TRBJ2-3, the V gene TRBV28; TRBD1 matches 7 bases. V shed 9 bases, J shed 0 bases, and the junction held 15 bases outside the gene matches. CDR1 MDHEN and CDR2 SYDVKM come from the germline V gene. There are 17 residues in the CDR3. CDR3 sequence reads: CASLTPGQYPSTDTQYF. CDR3 DNA sequence: TGTGCCAGTCTGACCCCGGGACAGTACCCTAGCACAGATACGCAGTATTTT.

This sequence joins TRBV7-9 and TRBJ2-1; 8 bases are shared with TRBD1. Germline CDR1 and CDR2: SEHNR and FQNEAQ (reference sequence). J gave up 8 bases and V 2 bases, and 8 bases lay outside the gene matches. This CDR3 is built from 15 residues. The CDR3 bases are TGTGCCAGCAGCTTAACAGGACAGGGTTGGGATGAGCAGTTCTTC. Residues: CASSLTGQGWDEQFF.

The CDR3 DNA is TGTGCCAGCAGTGCCGGACTTGGCTCCTACGAGCAGTACTTC. Translating gives CASSAGLGSYEQYF. The gene calls are TRBV28 and TRBJ2-7; possible D gene TRBD2, 5 bases. The germline V gene encodes CDR1 MDHEN and CDR2 SYDVKM. The length of the CDR3 is 14 residues. The ends were cut back, 5 bases at V and 0 bases at J, with 11 bases in the middle.

This chain links TRBV2 with TRBJ2-1; D unclear. V was trimmed by 8 bases and J by 8 bases, leaving 13 bases between them. The CDR3 extends over 12 amino acids. CDR1 is SNHLY, CDR2 FYNNEI, per germline. CDR3 loop: CASSLYSHEQFF. The CDR3 DNA sequence: TGTGCCAGCTCGCTGTACTCTCATGAGCAGTTCTTC. Complete variable domain (other parts from reference TRBV2 and TRBJ2-1): EPEVTQTPSHQVTQMGQEVILRCVPISNHLYFYWYRQILGQKVEFLVSFYNNEISEKSEIFDDQFSVERPDGSNFTLKIRSTKLEDSAMYFCASSLYSHEQFFGPGTRLTVL.

This clone was observed a single time. This sequence joins TRBV18 and TRBJ1-4; D uncertain. The CDR3 is 15 residues long. V lost 4 bases, J lost 8 bases, and 17 bases lay in between. The germline V gene encodes CDR1 KGHSH and CDR2 LQKENI. The DNA for the CDR3 is TGTGCCAGCTCACTCCCGACGGTAACGGGAGAAAAACTGTTTTTT. Translating gives CASSLPTVTGEKLFF.

The V gene is TRBV5-1, the J gene TRBJ2-5, with 9 bases fitting TRBD2. Germline V gene sequence: CDR1 SGHRS, CDR2 YFSETQ. Trimming took 0 bases from V and 5 from J; bases not matched to a gene: 2. The CDR3 extends over 14 amino acids. The DNA for the CDR3 is TGCGCCAGCAGCTTGGGTAGCGGGAGTGAGACCCAGTACTTC. It translates to CASSLGSGSETQYF.